The 26 T cell receptor beta chains reported below all come from one sample, sequenced in a study of CD8+CD57+ T cells in acquired aplastic anemia. Those patients picked for sequencing had displayed CD8+CD57+ cell expansion on flow cytometry. Genomic DNA, serving as template, underwent TCR beta VDJ and CDR3 profiling. TCRdb reprocessed the reads with MiXCR, giving one entry per CDR3 protein. The table has 150,000 or so distinct CDR3 sequences, over 50% seen once. Sequencing was performed on sorted CD4+, CD8+, or CD8+CD57+ T cells (not recorded which) from PBMCs. These receptors were taken from a human donor with aplastic anemia.

The genes are TRBV5-1 and TRBJ1-1, with a weak D call TRBD1 (5 bases). V was clipped by 4 bases and J by 2 bases, with 9 bases between them. The V gene's germline CDR1 is SGHRS and CDR2 YFSETQ. The CDR3 length is 13 residues. This chain's CDR3 is CASSLTDNTEAFF. The DNA for the CDR3 is TGCGCCAGCAGCCTGACAGATAACACTGAAGCTTTCTTT.

This clonotype showed up many times. V gene TRBV11-2 combines with J gene TRBJ2-1; D is uncertain. Germline lookup yields CDR1 SGHAT and CDR2 FQNNGV. CDR3 length: 11 amino acids. Trimming pared 7 bases from V and 4 bases from J, leaving 5 bases between. CDR3 DNA sequence: TGTGCCAGCACCACTTACAATGAGCAGTTCTTC. It codes for CASTTYNEQFF.

This chain links TRBV7-9 with TRBJ2-7, with 8 bases that match TRBD2. Germline CDR1 reads SEHNR; CDR2 reads FQNEAQ (reference sequence). V dropped 4 bases and J dropped 1; count of bases not matched to a gene: 3. The CDR3 length is 14 residues. CDR3 DNA: TGTGCCAGCAGCTGGTTAGCGGGGTCCTACGAGCAGTACTTC. This gives the protein CASSWLAGSYEQYF.

This clonotype came up many times. The V call is TRBV20-1, the J call TRBJ2-7; D ambiguous. The CDR3 extends over 12 amino acids. With 1 base removed from V and 1 base from J, the gap between germline ends came to 5 bases. CDR1 DFQATT and CDR2 SNEGSKA come from the germline V gene (reference sequence). This CDR3 reads CSARGQSYEQYF. In DNA form, the CDR3 reads TGCAGTGCTAGAGGGCAGTCCTACGAGCAGTACTTC.

This clonotype was observed many times. The CDR3 loop is CSARFRDNEQFF. As DNA, the CDR3 is TGCAGTGCTAGATTTAGGGACAATGAGCAGTTCTTC. The J gene is TRBJ2-1, the V gene TRBV20-1; no clear D. In germline, CDR1 is DFQATT, CDR2 SNEGSKA (reference sequence). The V gene lost 2 bases and the J gene lost 5 bases, with 7 bases spanning the gap. The CDR3 totals 12 residues.

The V call is TRBV4-2, the J call TRBJ2-5, with 10 bases aligning to TRBD2. Unmatched junction bases numbered 4, after V lost 0 bases and J lost 3 bases. CDR1 is LGHNA and CDR2 is YNFKEQ in the germline V gene. This CDR3 contains 16 residues. CDR3 loop: CASSQEAGGPEETQYF. The CDR3 nucleotides are TGTGCCAGCAGCCAAGAAGCGGGGGGGCCTGAAGAGACCCAGTACTTC.

This clonotype appeared once. The V and J genes are TRBV10-3 and TRBJ2-1; no clear D gene. V shed 3 bases and J shed 0 bases, with 15 bases lying between them. This CDR3 contains 17 residues. Germline V gene data show CDR1 as ENHRY and CDR2 as SYGVKD. In nucleotides, the CDR3 is TGTGCCATCAGTGACCCGGAGCGCGGTAGCTCCTACAATGAGCAGTTCTTC. It translates to CAISDPERGSSYNEQFF.

This clonotype was counted many times. V and J are TRBV12-3 or TRBV12-4 and TRBJ1-1, with D uncertain. The CDR3 totals 13 residues. The V gene lost 1 base and the J gene lost 3 bases, with 6 bases spanning the gap. This CDR3 reads CASSLVFDTEAFF. CDR3 coding DNA: TGTGCCAGCAGTTTAGTTTTTGACACTGAAGCTTTCTTT.

This clonotype was observed at least ten times. V usage is TRBV5-4 and J usage is TRBJ1-1; D is uncertain. Germline CDR1 SGHNT, CDR2 YYREEE (reference sequence). V lost 4 bases, J lost 4 bases, and 8 bases lay in between. There are 12 residues in the CDR3. CDR3 DNA: TGTGCCAGCAGCAGGCCCGCCACTGAAGCTTTCTTT. This codes for CASSRPATEAFF.

The chain recombines TRBV20-1 with TRBJ2-5; possibly TRBD1 or TRBD2 for D (7 bases each). The CDR3 consists of 15 residues. V was trimmed by 2 bases and J by 5 bases, leaving 18 bases between them. Germline CDR1 reads DFQATT; CDR2 reads SNEGSKA (reference sequence). CDR3 bases: TGCAGTGCTAGACCCCATAAAGCGGGACAGGAGACCCAGTACTTC. Its protein is CSARPHKAGQETQYF.

The chain uses TRBV5-1 and TRBJ2-1; 11 positions agree with TRBD2. Germline V gives CDR1 SGHRS, CDR2 YFSETQ. With V trimmed by 4 bases and J by 8 bases, 5 bases remained unmatched. The CDR3 loop spans 14 amino acids. This chain's CDR3 is CASSLSGGAYEQFF. In DNA, the CDR3 is TGCGCCAGCAGCCTTAGCGGGGGGGCTTATGAGCAGTTCTTC.

The V and J genes are TRBV7-9 and TRBJ1-6; D is unclear. The CDR3 is 12 residues long. In germline, CDR1 is SEHNR, CDR2 FQNEAQ (reference sequence). Deletions cut 5 bases from V and 10 bases from J, with 9 bases between. The CDR3 reads CASSNESSPLHF. In DNA form, the CDR3 reads TGTGCCAGCAGCAACGAGAGCTCACCCCTCCACTTT.

The CDR3, as DNA: TGCAGTGCTAGCAACGGGGACAGGGGTGATGGCTACACCTTC. Protein sequence: CSASNGDRGDGYTF. The chain is built from TRBV20-1 and TRBJ1-2, with TRBD1 identical over 10 bases. The CDR3 runs 14 residues. After removal of 3 bases from V and 6 bases from J, the junction contained 7 bases not matched to a gene. Germline V CDR1 and CDR2: DFQATT, SNEGSKA (reference sequence).

The gene calls are TRBV2 and TRBJ2-7; 7 nucleotides match TRBD2. This CDR3 contains 13 residues. Germline V CDR1 and CDR2: SNHLY, FYNNEI. The J segment lost 3 bases and the V segment lost 9 bases, leaving 8 bases of the junction unmatched. The CDR3 DNA reads TGTGCCAGTGGACTAGTTGGACTCTACGAGCAGTACTTC. Amino acids: CASGLVGLYEQYF.

This rearrangement joins TRBV11-1 to TRBJ1-4; D uncertain. V lost 1 base and J 8 bases, leaving 17 bases between the germline ends. The germline V gene encodes CDR1 SGHAT and CDR2 FQDESV (reference sequence). CDR3 size: 16 residues. DNA for the CDR3: TGTGCCAGCAGCTTAGGAGTAGAGCTGACGACCGAAAAACTGTTTTTT. Translation gives CASSLGVELTTEKLFF.

The V and J genes are TRBV10-2 and TRBJ2-5; tentative D call: TRBD2 (6 bases). This CDR3 has 16 amino acids. The germline V gene encodes CDR1 WSHSY and CDR2 SAAADI. Trimming pared 6 bases from V and 5 bases from J, leaving 22 bases between. The CDR3 DNA reads as TGCGCCAGCAGCGGGGGTGCGGGTATTACGTGGGAGACCCAGTACTTC. Translating gives CASSGGAGITWETQYF.

This clonotype was detected many times. The chain combines TRBV2 with TRBJ2-3, with D perhaps TRBD1 (6 bases). V shed 8 bases and J shed 4 bases, with 28 bases lying between them. This CDR3 is built from 18 residues. The germline V gene encodes CDR1 SNHLY and CDR2 FYNNEI. The CDR3 bases are TGTGCCAGCCATTCAAGGGCAGGGGAATCGGGGCCAGCAGATACGCAGTATTTT. Protein product: CASHSRAGESGPADTQYF.

This clonotype was counted a single time. The rearrangement uses TRBV19 and TRBJ1-6; 10 bases are shared with TRBD1. V was pared by 9 bases and J by 9 bases, with 11 bases of the junction left unmatched. The CDR3 runs to 15 residues. The germline V gene has CDR1 LNHDA and CDR2 SQIVND (reference sequence). This chain's CDR3 is CASSLGTGVSSPLHF. Written as DNA, the CDR3 is TGTGCCAGCAGCTTAGGGACAGGGGTATCTTCACCCCTCCACTTT.

This clonotype appeared many times. V gene TRBV7-8 combines with J gene TRBJ2-7; TRBD2 is a possible D gene (5 bases). V shed 5 bases and J shed 0 bases, with 11 bases lying between them. From germline, CDR1 is SGHVS and CDR2 FQNEAQ. The CDR3 has 14 amino acids. CDR3 coding DNA: TGTGCCAGCAGCAACGGACTCAACTCCTACGAGCAGTACTTC. The encoded protein is CASSNGLNSYEQYF.

V gene TRBV24-1 combines with J gene TRBJ2-1; a weak D match, TRBD2 (6 bases). The V end lost 3 bases, the J end lost 7 bases, and 21 bases lay between the germline ends. CDR3 length equals 17 residues. Germline CDR1 reads KGHDR; CDR2 reads SFDVKD. CDR3 sequence reads: CATSDQAGTPKGNEQFF. CDR3 coding DNA: TGTGCCACCAGTGATCAGGCCGGGACTCCAAAGGGAAATGAGCAGTTCTTC.

This clonotype has just a few counts. V and J are TRBV9 and TRBJ2-2; a possible D gene is TRBD2 (5 bases). This CDR3 comprises 13 residues. Trimming left V 5 bases short and J 6 bases short, with 11 bases between. The germline V gene has CDR1 SGDLS and CDR2 YYNGEE. Written as DNA, the CDR3 is TGTGCCAGCAGGCCGAGGGTATCCGGGGAGCTGTTTTTT. Translation gives CASRPRVSGELFF.

The table lists this clonotype with many counts. The chain recombines TRBV9 with TRBJ2-1, with TRBD1 identical over 10 bases. Per germline, CDR1 SGDLS and CDR2 YYNGEE. CDR3 length: 15 amino acids. V gave up 3 bases and J gave up 8 bases; unmatched junction bases: 8. The CDR3 DNA follows: TGTGCCAGCAGCGCAGACCGGGACAGGGGCCATGAGCAGTTCTTC. Translated, it gives CASSADRDRGHEQFF.

The chain joins TRBV15 to TRBJ1-1, with a weak D call TRBD1 (6 bases). Germline-derived CDR1 and CDR2 are LNHNV and YYDKDF (reference sequence). The CDR3 is 14 residues long. V lost 7 bases and J lost 1, with 13 bases in between. CDR3 nucleotides: TGTGCCACCAAGAAGGACAGCAGGAACACTGAAGCTTTCTTT. This translates into CATKKDSRNTEAFF.

The gene calls are TRBV5-8 and TRBJ1-1; 10 positions agree with TRBD1. Germline trimming cut 4 bases from V and 6 bases from J; bases unmatched to any gene: 6. Germline V CDR1 and CDR2: SGHTS, YDEGEE. The CDR3 consists of 14 residues. CDR3 residues: CASSRTGTGAEAFF. In DNA, the CDR3 is TGTGCCAGCAGCCGGACCGGGACAGGGGCTGAAGCTTTCTTT.

About this clonotype itself: A much larger clone lies one base from this, so it may be a read error. The CDR3 region has the DNA TGTGCCAGCACCCTTACAGGGAACTGGAATGAGCAGTTCTTC. Its protein product is CASTLTGNWNEQFF. The chain has TRBV4-2 and TRBJ2-1; D possibly corresponds to TRBD1 (6 bases). Germline V lookup: CDR1 LGHNA, CDR2 YNFKEQ. This CDR3 region has 14 residues. The V end was cut by 7 bases, the J end by 7 bases, with 17 bases between.

This clonotype was found once. The chain couples TRBV20-1 to TRBJ2-7, with TRBD2 matching over 7 bases. V lost 5 bases to trimming and J lost 3 bases; unmatched junction nucleotides: 4. Per germline, CDR1 DFQATT and CDR2 SNEGSKA (reference sequence). The CDR3 runs to 12 residues. CDR3 in amino acids: CSARDYLYEQYF. DNA of the CDR3: TGCAGTGCTCGGGACTACCTCTACGAGCAGTACTTC.